A single sample is the source of the 32 T cell receptor beta chains below, sequenced in a study of beta chain features in type 1 diabetes. Study-level results: Shorter TCRB CDR3s, moderately but significantly so, marked every one of the four CD4+ subsets in Type 1 diabetes patients.

Their recognized antigens are unknown. Expressed TCRB transcripts were sequenced after all isolated RNA was converted to cDNA. Assay used: immunoSEQ multiplex PCR; TCRdb lists only in-frame clones, some missing. In the table there are under 300,000 clones, about a tenth of which are singletons. Material for sequencing was naive CD4+ T cells from blood. Receptors originate from a man between 25 and 39 years old with type 1 diabetes.

This clone has only a few counts. The rearrangement links TRBV11-2 to TRBJ2-5; D gene unclear. Germline assignment: CDR1 SGHAT and CDR2 FQNNGV. Trimming took 5 bases from V and 6 from J, leaving 10 bases between them. The CDR3 totals 12 residues. CDR3 loop: CASSLGPQTQYF. CDR3 sequence (DNA): TGTGCCAGCAGCCTAGGGCCTCAGACCCAGTACTTC.

V usage is TRBV9 and J usage is TRBJ2-1; TRBD1 matches at 7 bases. The CDR3 contains 14 residues. The V gene end was trimmed by 4 bases and the J gene end by 9 bases; junction bases not matched to a gene: 10. The germline V gene has CDR1 SGDLS and CDR2 YYNGEE. The CDR3 sequence: CASSKTTGKSEQFF. In nucleotides, the CDR3 is TGTGCCAGCAGCAAAACGACAGGGAAGAGTGAGCAGTTCTTC.

This clone was counted a few times. This chain joins TRBV28 and TRBJ1-6; D remains unclear. The CDR3 runs 14 residues. The germline CDR1 and CDR2 sequences are MDHEN and SYDVKM. Trimming removed 7 bases at V and 9 bases at J, with 16 bases between. CDR3 bases: TGTGCCAGCACCCCCGGGAGGCAGAGTTCACCCCTCCACTTT. Its translation: CASTPGRQSSPLHF.

V and J are TRBV5-6 and TRBJ1-4, with D perhaps matching TRBD1 (6 bases). Germline V gene data show CDR1 as SGHDT and CDR2 as YYEEEE. V was pared by 5 bases and J by 5 bases, with 19 bases between. The CDR3 totals 16 residues. CDR3 DNA: TGTGCCAGCAGTCAAGGGACACTTAACCGGAATGAAAAACTGTTTTTT. The encoded protein is CASSQGTLNRNEKLFF.

This clone was picked up a small number of times. The J gene is TRBJ2-7, the V gene TRBV6-6; possibly TRBD1 for D (5 bases). The V gene's germline CDR1 is MNHNY and CDR2 SVGAGI (reference sequence). The CDR3 spans 14 residues. Trimming shortened V by 6 bases and J by 5 bases, and 17 bases separated the two germline ends. The CDR3 here is CASRKLVSDNEQYF. The CDR3, as DNA: TGTGCCAGCAGAAAATTGGTATCGGACAACGAGCAGTACTTC.

This chain links TRBV7-2 with TRBJ2-2; D remains unclear. V was cut by 7 bases and J by 0 bases, with 9 bases left in between. Germline CDR1 is SGHTA and CDR2 is FQGNSA. The CDR3 is made up of 14 amino acids. The CDR3 loop is CASILSPNTGELFF. Here the CDR3 DNA reads TGTGCCAGCATCCTATCGCCGAACACCGGGGAGCTGTTTTTT.

The gene calls are TRBV6-5 and TRBJ2-3; D is possibly TRBD1 (6 bases). Germline CDR1 MNHEY, CDR2 SVGAGI. CDR3 length equals 12 residues. Trimming shortened V by 7 bases and J by 5 bases, and 10 bases separated the two germline ends. The CDR3 nucleotides are TGTGCCAGCAAGGGGGATCTAGATACGCAGTATTTT. It specifies CASKGDLDTQYF.

This clone was observed a few times. J is TRBJ2-7 and V is TRBV9, with TRBD1 matching 8 bases. Germline V CDR1 and CDR2: SGDLS, YYNGEE. Unmatched junction bases numbered 0, after V lost 3 bases and J lost 1 base. The CDR3 has 13 residues. The CDR3 sequence: CASSGTGSYEQYF. CDR3 DNA: TGTGCCAGCAGCGGGACAGGGTCCTACGAGCAGTACTTC.

In this sample, this clone turned up a few times. V gene TRBV30 combines with J gene TRBJ2-1, with 15 bases matching TRBD2. J gave up 7 bases and V 3 bases, and 10 bases lay outside the gene matches. The germline gives CDR1 GTSNPN, CDR2 SVGIG (reference sequence). CDR3 length: 17 amino acids. CDR3 residues: CAWSPLGTSGGSNEQFF. For the CDR3, the DNA is TGTGCCTGGAGCCCACTCGGGACTAGCGGGGGGTCTAATGAGCAGTTCTTC.

This chain joins TRBV6-4 and TRBJ2-6; 8 bases agree with TRBD2. V trimming: 6 bases; J trimming: 2 bases; junction bases outside the gene matches: 3. This CDR3 is 15 amino acids long. Germline V gives CDR1 MRHNA, CDR2 SNTAGT. The CDR3 coding sequence is TGTGCCAGCAGCCTTAGCGGGGCTGGGGCCAACGTCCTGACTTTC. It is translated as CASSLSGAGANVLTF.

The chain carries TRBV4-1 and TRBJ2-1; TRBD2 agrees at 13 bases. This CDR3 contains 16 residues. CDR1 MGHRA and CDR2 YSYEKL come from the germline V gene. Germline trimming cut 4 bases from V and 5 bases from J; bases unmatched to any gene: 5. CDR3 loop: CASSRLLAGGHNEQFF. The CDR3 coding sequence is TGCGCCAGCAGCCGGTTACTAGCGGGGGGGCACAATGAGCAGTTCTTC.

V is TRBV18 and J is TRBJ1-2; weak D call: TRBD1 (6 bases). The germline V gene encodes CDR1 KGHSH and CDR2 LQKENI. The V and J ends lost 3 bases and 3 bases respectively, with 20 bases between them. This CDR3 spans 17 amino acids. This chain's CDR3 is CASSPPPHRESYYGYTF. CDR3 nucleotide sequence: TGTGCCAGCTCACCTCCCCCCCACAGGGAGAGCTACTATGGCTACACCTTC.

V and J are TRBV28 and TRBJ2-7; 8 bases line up with TRBD1. There are 15 residues in the CDR3. V was pared by 5 bases and J by 7 bases, with 13 bases of the junction left unmatched. CDR1 is MDHEN and CDR2 is SYDVKM in the germline V gene. CDR3 DNA: TGTGCCAGCAGTCCACCGGGACAGGCTGTAGGGGAGCAGTACTTC. Amino acid sequence: CASSPPGQAVGEQYF.

V gene TRBV7-2 combines with J gene TRBJ2-3; D is undetermined. CDR3 length equals 12 residues. CDR1 and CDR2 from the germline V gene are SGHTA and FQGNSA. Trimming pared 5 bases from V and 6 bases from J, leaving 9 bases between. CDR3 DNA: TGTGCCAGCAGCCATCCGAGGGATACGCAGTATTTT. It yields the protein CASSHPRDTQYF.

The chain employs TRBV11-2 and TRBJ1-1, with D perhaps matching TRBD1 (5 bases). Trimming stripped 5 bases from V and 5 bases from J, with 18 bases between. The length of the CDR3 is 15 residues. Germline CDR1 is SGHAT and CDR2 is FQNNGV. CDR3 region: CASSTPVAGGTEAFF. The CDR3 DNA reads as TGTGCCAGCAGCACACCCGTGGCGGGGGGGACTGAAGCTTTCTTT. The whole variable domain, remainder taken from reference TRBV11-2 and TRBJ1-1, is EAGVAQSPRYKIIEKRQSVAFWCNPISGHATLYWYQQILGQGPKLLIQFQNNGVVDDSQLPKDRFSAERLKGVDSTLKIQPAKLEDSAVYLCASSTPVAGGTEAFFGQGTRLTVV.

V is TRBV2 and J is TRBJ2-7; TRBD1 is a possible D gene (6 bases). Per germline, CDR1 SNHLY and CDR2 FYNNEI. The CDR3 sequence is 14 residues long. Trimming cost V 2 bases and J 6 bases, with 14 bases left between them. In DNA form, the CDR3 reads TGTGCCAGCAGTGAAATCACAGGGCCTAGCGAGCAGTACTTC. This encodes CASSEITGPSEQYF.

This clone was found a few times. This chain links TRBV7-9 with TRBJ2-1; TRBD2 agrees at 11 bases. This CDR3 comprises 12 residues. Losses at the gene ends were 7 bases for V and 8 bases for J; bases not matched to a gene: 1. Germline V lookup: CDR1 SEHNR, CDR2 FQNEAQ (reference sequence). CDR3 DNA: TGTGCCAGCACTAGCGGGGGGTATGAGCAGTTCTTC. This translates into CASTSGGYEQFF.

The chain joins TRBV5-4 to TRBJ2-3, with TRBD1 matching 12 bases. V was pared by 3 bases and J by 4 bases, with 12 bases of the junction left unmatched. The length of the CDR3 is 18 residues. Germline CDR1 reads SGHNT; CDR2 reads YYREEE (reference sequence). For the CDR3, the DNA is TGTGCCAGCAGCTCCCCTATAGGGGACAGGGGGCTTGCAGATACGCAGTATTTT. This gives the protein CASSSPIGDRGLADTQYF.

V and J are TRBV9 and TRBJ2-1, with 9 positions matching TRBD2. The CDR3 contains 16 residues. From germline, CDR1 is SGDLS and CDR2 YYNGEE. The V gene end was trimmed by 0 bases and the J gene end by 5 bases; junction bases not matched to a gene: 6. The CDR3 coding sequence is TGTGCCAGCAGCGTAGTGGGTAGCGGGGGTAACAATGAGCAGTTCTTC. This encodes CASSVVGSGGNNEQFF.

The CDR3 is CASSQQGAYEKLFF. In DNA form, the CDR3 reads TGTGCCAGCAGTCAACAGGGGGCTTATGAAAAACTGTTTTTT. This chain links TRBV2 with TRBJ1-4, with TRBD1 matching over 9 bases. This CDR3 spans 14 amino acids. The germline V gene encodes CDR1 SNHLY and CDR2 FYNNEI. V shed 5 bases and J 6 bases; nucleotides not matched to a gene: 4.

This clone was seen a handful of times. The rearrangement joins TRBV6-1 to TRBJ2-7; D ambiguous. CDR1 is MNHNS and CDR2 is SASEGT in the germline V gene. V lost 9 bases, J lost 2 bases, and 8 bases lay in between. The CDR3 is 11 amino acids. This chain's CDR3 is CASTSAYEQYF. The CDR3 nucleotides read TGTGCCAGTACGTCAGCCTACGAGCAGTACTTC.

This chain links TRBV2 with TRBJ1-5; 9 bases map to TRBD1. V shed 7 bases, J shed 0 bases, and the junction held 13 bases outside the gene matches. This CDR3 is 18 amino acids long. The germline CDR1 and CDR2 sequences are SNHLY and FYNNEI. CDR3 residues: CASTSRRQGVYSNQPQHF. The DNA of the CDR3 is TGTGCCAGCACTTCGAGGAGACAGGGGGTATATAGCAATCAGCCCCAGCATTTT.

This clone was found a few times. The J gene is TRBJ2-6, the V gene TRBV4-3; the D is unclear. V lost 0 bases and J 0 bases, leaving 3 bases between the germline ends. In germline, CDR1 is LGHNA, CDR2 YSLEER. The CDR3 spans 15 residues. CDR3 DNA sequence: TGCGCCAGCAGCCAAGATCTCTCTGGGGCCAACGTCCTGACTTTC. This encodes CASSQDLSGANVLTF.

V gene TRBV20-1 combines with J gene TRBJ2-1; 8 bases agree with TRBD2. The germline gives CDR1 DFQATT, CDR2 SNEGSKA (reference sequence). The CDR3 spans 11 residues. The CDR3 DNA reads as TGCTCGGGGGGGAGGTACAATGAGCAGTTCTTC. Residues: CSGGRYNEQFF.

The chain has TRBV9 and TRBJ2-1; 9 bases fit TRBD2. The J segment lost 8 bases and the V segment lost 7 bases, leaving 7 bases of the junction unmatched. The CDR3 covers 13 residues. Germline lookup yields CDR1 SGDLS and CDR2 YYNGEE. CDR3 sequence (DNA): TGTGCCAGCGGGCCGCGGGGGGGCTATGAGCAGTTCTTC. Translation: CASGPRGGYEQFF.

This clone was found a few times. The V call is TRBV6-1, the J call TRBJ2-7; weak D call: TRBD2 (5 bases). The ends were cut back, 3 bases at V and 0 bases at J, with 9 bases in the middle. The CDR3 covers 14 residues. Looked up from germline, CDR1 is MNHNS and CDR2 is SASEGT. CDR3 sequence reads: CASSDTRGSYEQYF. The DNA of the CDR3 is TGTGCCAGCAGTGACACACGGGGCTCCTACGAGCAGTACTTC.

V usage is TRBV25-1 and J usage is TRBJ2-3; unclear D gene. The V end lost 4 bases, the J end lost 4 bases, and 6 bases lay between the germline ends. Germline lookup yields CDR1 MGHDK and CDR2 SYGVNS. The CDR3 spans 12 residues. CDR3 in amino acids: CASSGASDTQYF. The DNA for the CDR3 is TGTGCCAGCAGTGGAGCTTCAGATACGCAGTATTTT. The full variable domain, its missing parts supplied by reference TRBV25-1 and TRBJ2-3, is EADIYQTPRYLVIGTGKKITLECSQTMGHDKMYWYQQDPGMELHLIHYSYGVNSTEKGDLSSESTVSRIRTEHFPLTLESARPSHTSQYLCASSGASDTQYFGPGTRLTVL.

V is TRBV4-2 and J is TRBJ1-6; D ambiguous. The V and J ends lost 0 bases and 8 bases respectively, with 11 bases between them. Germline-derived CDR1 and CDR2 are LGHNA and YNFKEQ. The CDR3 is made up of 15 amino acids. The CDR3 nucleotides are TGTGCCAGCAGCCAAGATATTGGTCCGGATTCACCCCTCCACTTT. Translated: CASSQDIGPDSPLHF.

The sample holds one count of this clone. V and J are TRBV5-1 and TRBJ2-2; 11 nucleotides line up with TRBD1. V trimming: 4 bases; J trimming: 6 bases; junction bases outside the gene matches: 11. The V gene's germline CDR1 is SGHRS and CDR2 YFSETQ. The CDR3 totals 17 residues. In DNA form, the CDR3 reads TGCGCCAGCAGCCCTAACGGACAGGGGGCGCTTGCCGGGGAGCTGTTTTTT. Protein sequence: CASSPNGQGALAGELFF.

In its sample, this clone was seen a few times. This chain joins TRBV14 and TRBJ2-1; TRBD2 matches at 9 bases. V was pared by 1 base and J by 5 bases, with 3 bases of the junction left unmatched. This CDR3 region has 15 residues. Germline CDR1 SGHDN, CDR2 FVKESK. Here the CDR3 reads CASSQGLAAHNEQFF. As DNA, the CDR3 is TGTGCCAGCAGCCAAGGACTAGCGGCCCACAATGAGCAGTTCTTC.

Written as DNA, the CDR3 is TGCGCCAGCAGCCAACGGGGACTAGCCGGAGAGACCCAGTACTTC. Encoded protein: CASSQRGLAGETQYF. V is TRBV4-1 and J is TRBJ2-5, with TRBD2 matching 9 bases. The germline V gene has CDR1 MGHRA and CDR2 YSYEKL. Trimming removed 2 bases from V and 4 bases from J; junction bases left unmatched: 5. The CDR3 covers 15 residues.

This clone was observed a handful of times. The rearrangement joins TRBV2 to TRBJ2-1, with 8 bases that match TRBD2. Germline V lookup: CDR1 SNHLY, CDR2 FYNNEI. The CDR3 runs 14 residues. Trimming took 7 bases from V and 1 from J; bases not matched to a gene: 3. The CDR3 region is CASKTSGSYNEQFF. CDR3 nucleotides: TGTGCCAGCAAAACTAGCGGTTCCTACAATGAGCAGTTCTTC.